These 15 T cell receptor beta chains were all obtained from the same sample, sequenced in a study of Tregs in tolerant kidney transplant recipients. TCRdb's table, derived via immunoSEQ multiplex PCR, lists solely in-frame clones and lacks some. The sample has 30,000 or so clones. The specimen comprised CD8+ T cells from blood, sampled before the transplant. The receptors were sampled from a human donor who received a combined kidney and bone marrow transplant.

Of note for this clone: Read coverage stops 3 residues before the CDR3 terminus; the germline J gene supplies the remainder. This chain connects TRBV7-6 to TRBJ1-4; D might be TRBD1 (5 bases). CDR3 length: 17 amino acids. Trimming cost V 5 bases and J 0 bases, with 16 bases left between them. Germline assignment: CDR1 SGHVS and CDR2 FNYEAQ. The CDR3 sequence is CASSLWGEGPTNEKLFF. The part of the CDR3 DNA that was read is TGTGCCAGCAGCCTCTGGGGGGAGGGCCCAACTAATGAAAAA.

Turning to this clone: Read coverage stops 3 residues before the CDR3 terminus; the germline J gene supplies the remainder. The rearrangement links TRBV7-2 to TRBJ2-1; TRBD2 aligns across 7 bases. The CDR3 totals 15 residues. Germline V gene sequence: CDR1 SGHTA, CDR2 FQGNSA. The J segment lost 6 bases and the V segment lost 2 bases, leaving 7 bases of the junction unmatched. This CDR3 is CASSLLADNFNEQFF. Partial CDR3 DNA: TGTGCCAGCAGCTTACTAGCGGACAACTTCAATGAG.

As to this clone: The sequenced fragment ends 3 residues before the CDR3 boundary, so the rest is inferred from the germline J gene. The rearrangement links TRBV7-9 to TRBJ1-3; D gene uncertain. The CDR3 length is 12 residues. Between the trimmed V and J ends, which lost 2 bases and 7 bases, there was a span of 6 bases. Germline V gene lookup returns CDR1 SEHNR and CDR2 FQNEAQ (reference sequence). CDR3 DNA, as far as it was read: TGTGCCAGCAGCTTACTCCCCAACACC. Translating it yields CASSLLPNT. The whole CDR3 sequence reads CASSLLPNTIYF.

As regards this clone: The read ends 3 residues shy of where the CDR3 ends; the end is completed using the germline J gene. The rearrangement uses TRBV29-1 and TRBJ2-1, with D perhaps matching TRBD2 (6 bases). The CDR3 is 13 amino acids. Trimming took off 7 bases at V and 5 bases at J, with 15 bases between the two ends. Germline values: CDR1 SQVTM, CDR2 ANQGSEA. This CDR3 reads CSAAGRVNNEQFF. Incomplete CDR3 DNA: TGCAGCGCGGCGGGAAGGGTAAACAATGAG.

In regard to this clone: The CDR3 end lies 3 residues beyond the end of the read and is filled in from the germline J gene. The chain has TRBV6-1 and TRBJ2-2; 10 nucleotides agree with TRBD2. Germline CDR1 reads MNHNS; CDR2 reads SASEGT. The CDR3 covers 18 residues. V lost 2 bases and J lost 4; bases outside the gene matches: 10. The CDR3 loop reads CASSELSSGSWGTGELFF. The sequenced part of the CDR3 DNA is TGTGCCAGCAGTGAATTGTCTAGCGGGAGTTGGGGCACCGGGGAG.

Concerning this clone itself: The sequenced fragment ends 3 residues before the CDR3 boundary, so the rest is inferred from the germline J gene. V is TRBV2 and J is TRBJ2-7; 9 bases map to TRBD2. The CDR3 totals 15 residues. Germline V gives CDR1 SNHLY, CDR2 FYNNEI. The ends lost 4 bases at V and 3 bases at J; junction bases unmatched: 7. The CDR3 loop is CASSVSSGVIYEQYF. Incomplete CDR3 DNA: TGTGCCAGCAGTGTGTCTAGCGGGGTTATCTACGAG.

On this clone itself: The read ends 3 residues early relative to the CDR3; the germline J gene fills the gap. The chain combines TRBV6-2 or TRBV6-3 with TRBJ2-1; maybe TRBD2 (6 bases). V shed 4 bases and J shed 8 bases, with 18 bases lying between them. The CDR3 is 15 amino acids. Germline V CDR1 and CDR2: MNHEY, SVGEGT. The covered CDR3 bases are TGTGCCAGCAGTTCCGGGACTTTCAAGCGCGATGAG. Protein: CASSSGTFKRDE. The CDR3 in full is CASSSGTFKRDEQFF.

Turning to this clone: The CDR3 end lies 3 residues beyond the end of the read and is filled in from the germline J gene. The rearrangement links TRBV19 to TRBJ1-1; no definite D call. Trimming left V 2 bases short and J 3 bases short, with 13 bases between. Germline values: CDR1 LNHDA, CDR2 SQIVND (reference sequence). The CDR3 has 15 amino acids. The sequenced CDR3 bases are TGTGCCAGTAGTATATTGGGCAGTGCAGACACTGAA. This gives the protein CASSILGSADTE. In full, the CDR3 is CASSILGSADTEAFF. The variable domain in full, completed from reference TRBV19 and TRBJ1-1, reads DGGITQSPKYLFRKEGQNVTLSCEQNLNHDAMYWYRQDPGQGLRLIYYSQIVNDFQKGDIAEGYSVSREKKESFPLTVTSAQKNPTAFYLCASSILGSADTEAFFGQGTRLTVV.

Here the CDR3 reads CASPIAGTGELFF. CDR3 DNA (partial): TGTGCCAGTCCCATAGCGGGGACCGGGGAG. This sequence joins TRBV7-9 and TRBJ2-2, with TRBD2 matching over 8 bases. The DNA ends 3 residues before the CDR3 does, and the rest of the CDR3 is filled in from the germline J gene. The trim removed 9 bases at V and 5 bases at J, leaving 5 bases unmatched. From germline, CDR1 is SEHNR and CDR2 FQNEAQ (reference sequence). The CDR3 has 13 residues. The whole variable domain, remainder taken from reference TRBV7-9 and TRBJ2-2, is DTGVSQNPRHKITKRGQNVTFRCDPISEHNRLYWYRQTLGQGPEFLTYFQNEAQLEKSRLLSDRFSAERPKGSFSTLEIQRTEQGDSAMYLCASPIAGTGELFFGEGSRLTVL.

Worth noting for this clone: Read sequence stops 3 residues before the CDR3 end, and the germline J gene provides the missing end. This chain uses TRBV7-9 with TRBJ2-5, with 9 bases aligning to TRBD1. This CDR3 contains 13 residues. J was trimmed by 6 bases and V by 5 bases; bases with no gene match: 4. Per the germline V gene, CDR1 is SEHNR and CDR2 is FQNEAQ (reference sequence). The chain's CDR3 is CASSRDREQTQYF. The covered CDR3 bases are TGTGCCAGCAGCCGGGACAGGGAGCAGACC.

CDR3 sequence: CATHTGQGKNEQFF. The CDR3 DNA, read in part, is TGTGCCACCCATACCGGACAGGGTAAAAATGAG. J is TRBJ2-1 and V is TRBV16; 8 bases fit TRBD1. Coverage ceases 3 residues before the CDR3 finishes, and the germline J gene fills in the end. Germline assignment: CDR1 KGHSY and CDR2 FQNENV. The V gene end was trimmed by 10 bases and the J gene end by 7 bases; junction bases not matched to a gene: 12. This CDR3 spans 14 amino acids. The variable domain in full, completed from reference TRBV16 and TRBJ2-1, reads GEEVAQTPKHLVRGEGQKAKLYCAPIKGHSYVFWYQQVLKNEFKFLISFQNENVFDETGMPKERFSAKCLPNSPCSLEIQATKLEDSAVYFCATHTGQGKNEQFFGPGTRLTVL.

Concerning this clone: The read ends 3 residues shy of where the CDR3 ends; the end is completed using the germline J gene. J is TRBJ2-7 and V is TRBV11-2; tentatively, D is TRBD2 (6 bases). Germline loops: CDR1 SGHAT, CDR2 FQNNGV. CDR3 length: 13 amino acids. V was shortened by 6 bases and J by 4 bases, with 13 bases between the two germline ends. CDR3 DNA (partial): TGTGCCAGCAGGGGGGGAGCCGATTACGAG. Translating gives CASRGGADYE. The CDR3, in full, reads CASRGGADYEQYF.

As to this clone: Germline and junction disagree at one end, which may indicate a read error. The read ends 3 residues before the CDR3 terminus; that terminus is restored from the germline J gene. V gene TRBV11-2 combines with J gene TRBJ2-7; 12 bases fit TRBD1. Germline CDR1 reads SGHAT; CDR2 reads FQNNGV. The CDR3 length is 15 residues. CDR3 sequence reads: CASSLGTGGSHEQYF. CDR3 bases read: TGTGCCAGCAGCCTCGGGACAGGGGGCTCCCACGAG.

Of note for this clone: The CDR3 end falls 3 residues outside the read, so it is completed with the germline J gene. The rearrangement joins TRBV5-6 to TRBJ1-1, with D possibly TRBD1 on 5 matching bases. The CDR3 contains 15 residues. V was pared by 1 base and J by 6 bases, with 16 bases between. Germline CDR1 is SGHDT and CDR2 is YYEEEE. CDR3 residues: CASSLTGLEVPEAFF. The DNA read from the CDR3 is TGTGCCAGCAGCTTGACAGGATTGGAGGTGCCTGAA.

A note on this clone: The CDR3 end lies 3 residues beyond the end of the read and is filled in from the germline J gene. The chain has TRBV19 and TRBJ1-6; TRBD1 matches at 8 bases. This CDR3 region has 16 residues. Germline V gene lookup returns CDR1 LNHDA and CDR2 SQIVND (reference sequence). The trim removed 7 bases at V and 4 bases at J, leaving 9 bases unmatched. The sequenced CDR3 bases are TGTGCCAGTACCCAGGACAGGGACTCTTATAATTCACCC. This codes for CASTQDRDSYNSP. The whole CDR3 protein reads CASTQDRDSYNSPLHF.